The T cell receptor beta chain under discussion was sequenced for a study of blood T cell repertoires in COVID-19. Study-wide context: COVID-19 samples, acute and convalescent, were from the United States, Italy and Spain.

Only in-frame clones appear in the TCRdb table, and some are missing; sequencing was by immunoSEQ multiplex PCR. This table has over 150,000 clones, more than 75% appearing once. Losses at the gene ends were 7 bases for V and 6 bases for J; bases not matched to a gene: 13. The CDR3 has 16 amino acids. In germline, CDR1 is SGHVS, CDR2 FQNEAQ. Sequences were obtained from peripheral blood. V gene TRBV7-8 combines with J gene TRBJ2-2; 8 bases align to TRBD2. The sequence came from a woman aged 80 or over with COVID-19, enrolled during active disease. The CDR3 sequence is CASTLGVAGSAGELFF. DNA for the CDR3: TGTGCCAGCACCCTAGGGGTAGCGGGAAGCGCCGGGGAGCTGTTTTTT.